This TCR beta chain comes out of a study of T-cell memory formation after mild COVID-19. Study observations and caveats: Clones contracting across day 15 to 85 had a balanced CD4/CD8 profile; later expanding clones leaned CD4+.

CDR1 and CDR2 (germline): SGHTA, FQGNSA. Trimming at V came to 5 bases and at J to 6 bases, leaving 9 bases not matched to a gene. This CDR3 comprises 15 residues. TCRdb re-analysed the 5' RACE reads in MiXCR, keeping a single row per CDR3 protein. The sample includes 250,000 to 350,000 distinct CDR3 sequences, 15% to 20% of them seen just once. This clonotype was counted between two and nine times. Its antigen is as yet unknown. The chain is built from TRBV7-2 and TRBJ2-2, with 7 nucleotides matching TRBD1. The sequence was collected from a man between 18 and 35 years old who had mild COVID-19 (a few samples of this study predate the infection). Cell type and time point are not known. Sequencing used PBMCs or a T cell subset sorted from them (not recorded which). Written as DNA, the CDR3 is TGTGCCAGCAGCATCGGACAGGCCCCCCCCGGGGAGCTGTTTTTT. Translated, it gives CASSIGQAPPGELFF.